This TCR beta chain is from a study of T-cell reconstitution after alpha-beta-depleted transplantation in children. The study, taken as a whole, reports: T-cell numbers and diversity one year post-transplant derived largely from freshly generated T cells. There were reportedly several hundred expanded graft clones from which alpha-beta T cells came about two months after transplant.

It was with unique molecular identifiers that the TCRbeta library was prepared. Via MiXCR, TCRdb re-called the PCR reads, giving one row per CDR3 protein. The sample records 780,000 or so distinct CDR3 sequences, 15% to 20% being singletons. Germline values: CDR1 DFQATT, CDR2 SNEGSKA (reference sequence). Between the trimmed V and J ends, which lost 5 bases and 4 bases, there was a span of 15 bases. This CDR3 has 13 amino acids. The sample holds one count of this clonotype. Its specificity is unknown. Specimen: PBMCs, mostly from graft donor cells, collected 360 days after TCRalphabeta/CD19-depleted stem cell transplant. The J gene is TRBJ2-7, the V gene TRBV20-1; the D gene is possibly TRBD1 (5 bases). The receptor was isolated from a male patient younger than 18 who had a stem cell transplant for acute lymphoblastic leukemia, so the T cells may come from the graft donor. The CDR3 DNA sequence: TGCAGTGCTGGACCTCCAGGGTTTTACGAGCAGTACTTC. The encoded protein is CSAGPPGFYEQYF.